This TCR beta chain was obtained from a study of T-cell reconstitution after alpha-beta-depleted transplantation in children. As concerns this clonotype: Its specificity is not known.

The TCRbeta library was prepared with unique molecular identifiers. TCRdb independently ran MiXCR on the PCR reads; one entry per CDR3 protein. The table has more than 200,000 distinct CDR3 sequences, roughly 15% seen once. Study-wide results and caveats: From surviving recipient T cells and thymic progenitors came the high day-60 TCRbeta diversity observed in some patients. At one year after transplant, newly produced T cells mostly accounted for T-cell counts and diversity. Reports say that about two months after transplant, the alpha-beta T cells came out of several hundred graft clones that had expanded.

Between the trimmed V and J ends, which lost 5 bases and 0 bases, there was a span of 10 bases. This CDR3 spans 14 amino acids. Per germline, CDR1 PRHDT and CDR2 FYEKMQ (reference sequence). The chain combines TRBV13 with TRBJ1-2, with a tentative D call TRBD1 (6 bases). This TCR was sampled from a male patient aged 2 to 10 who had a stem cell transplant for acute lymphoblastic leukemia, so the T cells may come from the graft donor. The sample was PBMCs, mostly from graft donor cells, taken 360 days after TCRalphabeta/CD19-depleted stem cell transplant. CDR3 in DNA: TGTGCCAGCAGCGGGGGCCGAGCTAACTATGGCTACACCTTC. It codes for CASSGGRANYGYTF.